What follows are 28 T cell receptor beta chains derived from one specimen sequenced in a study of human T cells and chemical hapten exposure. Time point meaning: patch test 1, 2 weeks after DPC sensitization. Treatment given: therapeutic diphenylcyclopropenone sensitization with weekly scalp DPC. TCRdb re-called the RACE reads through MiXCR, storing one row per CDR3 protein. The data hold a few hundred thousand distinct CDR3 sequences, with around 4.8% observed a single time. Sequenced material: whole blood, taken in connection with sensitization to the hapten diphenylcyclopropenone (DPC). These receptors were obtained from a woman in her fifties or sixties with alopecia areata. Some clones in this sample may be carry-over from other donors' samples.

A word on this clonotype: A clone one base away is much larger, so this may be a read error. The rearrangement uses TRBV6-6 and TRBJ1-2; TRBD1 agrees at 8 bases. The CDR3 length is 16 residues. Germline V lookup: CDR1 MNHNY, CDR2 SVGAGI (reference sequence). The CDR3: CVSSYFGQGGKYGYTF. For the CDR3, the DNA is TGTGTCAGCAGTTATTTCGGACAGGGAGGAAAGTATGGCTACACCTTC.

Ten or more counts support this clonotype. The chain combines TRBV20-1 with TRBJ2-2; no reliable D call. V shed 5 bases and J shed 3 bases, with 7 bases lying between them. The CDR3 is made up of 12 amino acids. Germline assignment: CDR1 DFQATT and CDR2 SNEGSKA (reference sequence). The CDR3, as DNA: TGCAGTGCTCTGGAAGACACCGGGGAGCTGTTTTTT. It translates to CSALEDTGELFF.

V and J are TRBV27 and TRBJ2-5; 8 positions match TRBD2. Per germline, CDR1 MNHEY and CDR2 SMNVEV (reference sequence). J lost 1 base, V lost 5 bases, and 9 bases had no gene match. The CDR3 sequence is 16 residues long. The CDR3, as DNA: TGTGCCAGCAGTAAGCGGGGCGGGAGGTCCCAAGAGACCCAGTACTTC. It codes for CASSKRGGRSQETQYF.

This clonotype was detected many times. This rearrangement joins TRBV7-9 to TRBJ2-3, with a tentative D call TRBD1 (5 bases). Trimming removed 1 base at V and 6 bases at J, with 8 bases between. Germline CDR1 is SEHNR and CDR2 is FQNEAQ (reference sequence). The CDR3 runs to 13 residues. For the CDR3, the DNA is TGTGCCAGCAGCTTAGGTCAGGGCGATACGCAGTATTTT. Its protein is CASSLGQGDTQYF.

This clonotype was recorded at least ten times. The chain recombines TRBV18 with TRBJ2-3; D is uncertain. Germline V gene data show CDR1 as KGHSH and CDR2 as LQKENI. CDR3 length equals 10 residues. V was trimmed by 8 bases and J by 2 bases, leaving 2 bases between them. The CDR3 sequence: CASPTDTQYF. The CDR3 bases are TGTGCCAGCCCCACAGATACGCAGTATTTT.

The rearrangement joins TRBV15 to TRBJ1-5; weak D call: TRBD1 (5 bases). Germline V gene lookup returns CDR1 LNHNV and CDR2 YYDKDF (reference sequence). This CDR3 is built from 16 residues. V was cut by 5 bases and J by 9 bases, with 23 bases left in between. The DNA of the CDR3 is TGTGCCACCAGCCCTCCCTCCGCCGGGGCGATCAGGCCCCAGCATTTT. Protein: CATSPPSAGAIRPQHF.

This clonotype was observed at least ten times. This chain uses TRBV4-2 with TRBJ2-3, with D unresolved. CDR1 is LGHNA, CDR2 YNFKEQ, per germline. The CDR3 contains 15 residues. Trimming removed 1 base at V and 2 bases at J, with 10 bases between. The CDR3 protein is CASSQAGRDTDTQYF. DNA for the CDR3: TGTGCCAGCAGCCAAGCGGGCCGTGACACAGATACGCAGTATTTT.

This clonotype was counted many times. The gene calls are TRBV2 and TRBJ1-5; D may be TRBD1 (6 bases). CDR1 SNHLY and CDR2 FYNNEI come from the germline V gene. Trimming took 3 bases from V and 3 from J, leaving 18 bases between them. CDR3 length equals 17 residues. CDR3 region: CASSEGQGSGYNQPQHF. CDR3 in DNA: TGTGCCAGCAGTGAGGGGCAGGGGAGCGGGTACAATCAGCCCCAGCATTTT. Full variable domain (rest looked up from reference TRBV2 and TRBJ1-5): EPEVTQTPSHQVTQMGQEVILRCVPISNHLYFYWYRQILGQKVEFLVSFYNNEISEKSEIFDDQFSVERPDGSNFTLKIRSTKLEDSAMYFCASSEGQGSGYNQPQHFGDGTRLSIL.

This clonotype was observed a few times. This CDR3 is CASSPWVSQGNEQFF. CDR3 sequence (DNA): TGTGCCAGCAGCCCGTGGGTTAGTCAGGGCAATGAGCAGTTCTTC. The chain combines TRBV7-2 with TRBJ2-1; perhaps TRBD1 as D (5 bases). The germline CDR1 and CDR2 sequences are SGHTA and FQGNSA. Trimming removed 5 bases at V and 6 bases at J, with 17 bases between. This CDR3 is 15 amino acids long.

The sample holds many counts of this clonotype. The chain recombines TRBV2 with TRBJ1-3; possible D gene TRBD1, 5 bases. The germline V gene has CDR1 SNHLY and CDR2 FYNNEI. V lost 6 bases, J lost 2 bases, and 11 bases lay in between. The CDR3 covers 14 residues. CDR3 nucleotide sequence: TGTGCCAGCAGGAGAGGAGGGGCTGGAAACACCATATATTTT. This encodes CASRRGGAGNTIYF.

This chain links TRBV5-1 with TRBJ2-7, with 8 bases aligning to TRBD1. Germline loops: CDR1 SGHRS, CDR2 YFSETQ. The CDR3 runs 15 residues. With 4 bases clipped from V and 2 bases from J, the junction kept 8 bases outside the gene matches. This CDR3 reads CASSTGRDRTYEQYF. The CDR3 DNA reads TGCGCCAGCAGCACCGGGCGGGACAGGACCTACGAGCAGTACTTC.

This clonotype has a handful of counts. V and J are TRBV29-1 and TRBJ2-1, with D possibly matching TRBD1 (8 bases). This CDR3 spans 12 amino acids. Germline assignment: CDR1 SQVTM and CDR2 ANQGSEA. Trimming took off 6 bases at V and 4 bases at J, with 10 bases between the two ends. CDR3 amino acids: CSVQGGYNEQFF. The DNA of the CDR3 is TGCAGCGTACAGGGGGGGTACAATGAGCAGTTCTTC.

This clonotype has ten or more counts. This chain links TRBV5-1 with TRBJ1-4; 7 bases map to TRBD1. The J segment lost 3 bases and the V segment lost 4 bases, leaving 3 bases of the junction unmatched. The CDR3 totals 14 residues. Per germline, CDR1 SGHRS and CDR2 YFSETQ. The CDR3, as DNA: TGCGCCAGCAGCGTAGGACAGGCTAATGAAAAACTGTTTTTT. Residues: CASSVGQANEKLFF. Looking up the rest from reference TRBV5-1 and TRBJ1-4 gives the full variable domain: KAGVTQTPRYLIKTRGQQVTLSCSPISGHRSVSWYQQTPGQGLQFLFEYFSETQRNKGNFPGRFSGRQFSNSRSEMNVSTLELGDSALYLCASSVGQANEKLFFGSGTQLSVL.

This clonotype was seen a handful of times. The chain combines TRBV25-1 with TRBJ2-1; D uncertain. The V end lost 4 bases, the J end lost 9 bases, and 7 bases lay between the germline ends. The CDR3 loop spans 11 amino acids. Germline V gene data show CDR1 as MGHDK and CDR2 as SYGVNS. The CDR3 sequence is CASSVEIEQFF. In nucleotides, the CDR3 is TGTGCCAGCAGTGTGGAGATTGAGCAGTTCTTC.

This clonotype was observed a few times. The chain links TRBV28 to TRBJ1-1; perhaps TRBD1 as D (5 bases). V lost 1 base, J lost 0 bases, and 12 bases lay in between. This CDR3 comprises 16 residues. Per germline, CDR1 MDHEN and CDR2 SYDVKM. CDR3 sequence (DNA): TGTGCCAGCAGTTTATTCTACACGGGGGTGAACACTGAAGCTTTCTTT. Protein product: CASSLFYTGVNTEAFF. The full variable domain, with the rest looked up from reference TRBV28 and TRBJ1-1, is DVKVTQSSRYLVKRTGEKVFLECVQDMDHENMFWYRQDPGLGLRLIYFSYDVKMKEKGDIPEGYSVSREKKERFSLILESASTNQTSMYLCASSLFYTGVNTEAFFGQGTRLTVV.

This clonotype was seen repeatedly, ten times or more. The chain employs TRBV3-1 and TRBJ1-5; unclear D gene. The CDR3 is 14 amino acids. The germline gives CDR1 LGHDT, CDR2 YNNKEL (reference sequence). Trimming removed 3 bases from V and 6 bases from J, with 12 bases in between. CDR3 sequence reads: CASSHGGRSQPQHF. The CDR3 DNA reads as TGTGCCAGCAGCCACGGAGGTCGGAGTCAGCCCCAGCATTTT. The complete variable domain, with remaining parts taken from reference TRBV3-1 and TRBJ1-5, reads DTAVSQTPKYLVTQMGNDKSIKCEQNLGHDTMYWYKQDSKKFLKIMFSYNNKELIINETVPNRFSPKSPDKAHLNLHINSLELGDSAVYFCASSHGGRSQPQHFGDGTRLSIL.

This clonotype was seen many times. The chain combines TRBV24-1 with TRBJ2-1; D call uncertain. CDR1 is KGHDR, CDR2 SFDVKD, per germline. CDR3 size: 14 residues. Trimming cost V 9 bases and J 4 bases, with 15 bases left between them. CDR3 sequence (DNA): TGTGCCACCTCCCCGGGTTGGGGTTACAATGAGCAGTTCTTC. The encoded protein is CATSPGWGYNEQFF.

The chain joins TRBV27 to TRBJ2-1; D is unresolved. With 2 bases removed from V and 4 bases from J, the gap between germline ends came to 6 bases. The CDR3 totals 13 residues. Germline assignment: CDR1 MNHEY and CDR2 SMNVEV (reference sequence). DNA for the CDR3: TGTGCCAGCAGTTTACGCAGTTACAATGAGCAGTTCTTC. As protein: CASSLRSYNEQFF.

This clonotype appeared many times. The chain is built from TRBV20-1 and TRBJ1-1, with D possibly matching TRBD1 (5 bases). This CDR3 comprises 15 residues. Germline-derived CDR1 and CDR2 are DFQATT and SNEGSKA (reference sequence). The V end lost 3 bases, the J end lost 2 bases, and 16 bases lay between the germline ends. CDR3 sequence (DNA): TGCAGTGCTAGTAGTCTGTTGAGGGGAAACACTGAAGCTTTCTTT. Translation gives CSASSLLRGNTEAFF.

This clonotype was found many times. The chain links TRBV28 to TRBJ2-3; D gene unclear. The CDR3 runs to 14 residues. Trimming shortened V by 2 bases and J by 3 bases, and 9 bases separated the two germline ends. Germline lookup yields CDR1 MDHEN and CDR2 SYDVKM. This CDR3 is CASSLGSRTDTQYF. The CDR3 DNA follows: TGTGCCAGCAGTTTAGGCTCGAGGACAGATACGCAGTATTTT.

This clonotype has a count of ten or more. The chain links TRBV28 to TRBJ1-2; the D gene is possibly TRBD1 (6 bases). The CDR3 extends over 15 amino acids. The V gene's germline CDR1 is MDHEN and CDR2 SYDVKM. The V end was cut by 4 bases, the J end by 4 bases, with 16 bases between. In DNA, the CDR3 is TGTGCCAGCAGTTCGCTCGGCGGGGGCAGCTATGGCTACACCTTC. As protein: CASSSLGGGSYGYTF.

This clonotype was seen at least ten times. The V call is TRBV6-5, the J call TRBJ2-1; D may be TRBD2 (5 bases). CDR1 and CDR2 (germline): MNHEY, SVGAGI. CDR3 length equals 14 residues. V was shortened by 5 bases and J by 6 bases, with 14 bases between the two germline ends. This chain's CDR3 is CASSPTRGGNEQFF. The DNA of the CDR3 is TGTGCCAGCAGTCCCACCCGTGGAGGCAATGAGCAGTTCTTC.

There are many counts of this clonotype. The genes are TRBV7-2 and TRBJ1-3; D is ambiguous. V shed 1 base and J shed 2 bases, with 6 bases lying between them. The CDR3 covers 14 residues. The germline CDR1 and CDR2 sequences are SGHTA and FQGNSA. Here the CDR3 reads CASSLGVPGNTIYF. In DNA form, the CDR3 reads TGTGCCAGCAGCTTAGGGGTGCCTGGAAACACCATATATTTT. The variable domain in full, with the rest retrieved from reference TRBV7-2 and TRBJ1-3, is GAGVSQSPSNKVTEKGKDVELRCDPISGHTALYWYRQSLGQGLEFLIYFQGNSAPDKSGLPSDRFSAERTGGSVSTLTIQRTQQEDSAVYLCASSLGVPGNTIYFGEGSWLTVV.

This clonotype has at least ten counts. The V and J genes are TRBV3-1 and TRBJ1-2; TRBD1 aligns across 9 bases. This CDR3 spans 13 amino acids. The V gene end was trimmed by 4 bases and the J gene end by 8 bases; junction bases not matched to a gene: 5. The germline V gene encodes CDR1 LGHDT and CDR2 YNNKEL (reference sequence). CDR3 in amino acids: CASSPRTGEGYTF. For the CDR3, the DNA is TGTGCCAGCAGCCCGCGGACAGGGGAAGGCTACACCTTC.

The rearrangement uses TRBV20-1 and TRBJ2-3; 8 bases are shared with TRBD1. The germline CDR1 and CDR2 sequences are DFQATT and SNEGSKA (reference sequence). J lost 11 bases, V lost 6 bases, and 7 bases had no gene match. The CDR3 length is 11 residues. CDR3: CSARTGGRQYF. CDR3 nucleotides: TGCAGTGCCAGAACAGGGGGTAGGCAGTATTTT.

CDR3 nucleotide sequence: TGTGCCAGCAGTGGTGGGTTTCCGAGTGGCGAGCAGTACTTC. It is translated as CASSGGFPSGEQYF. This rearrangement joins TRBV6-1 to TRBJ2-7; D is unclear. V was shortened by 4 bases and J by 6 bases, with 16 bases between the two germline ends. The CDR3 runs to 14 residues. Germline lookup yields CDR1 MNHNS and CDR2 SASEGT.

This clonotype was seen ten or more times. J is TRBJ2-1 and V is TRBV12-3 or TRBV12-4; unclear D gene. This CDR3 is 13 amino acids long. Trimming cost V 7 bases and J 8 bases, with 15 bases left between them. This CDR3 reads CASKKDPTDEQFF. As DNA, the CDR3 is TGTGCCAGCAAGAAGGACCCCACAGATGAGCAGTTCTTC.

This clonotype was counted many times. The chain joins TRBV29-1 to TRBJ1-5; TRBD1 matches 10 bases. CDR1 and CDR2 (germline): SQVTM, ANQGSEA. This CDR3 has 13 residues. The J segment lost 4 bases and the V segment lost 7 bases, leaving 4 bases of the junction unmatched. The CDR3 nucleotides read TGCAGCGCTGGGACAGGGGCTAATCAGCCCCAGCATTTT. Residues: CSAGTGANQPQHF.